These 17 T cell receptor beta chains came from one sample sequenced in a study of blood T cell repertoires in COVID-19 (dated by TCRdb to about 2020). Library prep was done by the immunoSEQ multiplex PCR assay. Imported from immuneACCESS, the table was reduced by TCRdb to in-frame sequences with V and J called. These copies leave out some clones; in studies compared against another copy, an unresolved V gene accounts for under half, and the cause of the remainder is not known. Within this sample are 150,000 to 200,000 clones, with about 88% of them counted one time only. The biggest ten clones account for 2% to 2.5% of the sample. Material: peripheral blood. These TCRs come from a man between 65 and 85 years old with active or convalescent COVID-19.

The V call is TRBV28, the J call TRBJ2-2, with a weak D call TRBD2 (5 bases). This CDR3 has 12 residues. Germline CDR1 MDHEN, CDR2 SYDVKM. Trimming took off 11 bases at V and 5 bases at J, with 12 bases between the two ends. CDR3 protein: CAHARRTGELFF. CDR3 coding DNA: TGTGCCCATGCCCGGAGGACCGGGGAGCTGTTTTTT.

This clone turned up a few times. Written as DNA, the CDR3 is TGTGCCAGCAGCCCCCGGCTAGACCTAACCGGGGAGCTGTTTTTT. Protein product: CASSPRLDLTGELFF. This chain joins TRBV11-2 and TRBJ2-2; no firm D call. Deletions cut 5 bases from V and 5 bases from J, with 15 bases between. The CDR3 has 15 amino acids. Germline V lookup: CDR1 SGHAT, CDR2 FQNNGV.

CDR3 nucleotides: TGTGCCAGCAGCCTAGGACAGGGGGTATCCAAAAACATTCAGTACTTC. Residues: CASSLGQGVSKNIQYF. This rearrangement joins TRBV28 to TRBJ2-4, with TRBD1 identical over 10 bases. The CDR3 spans 16 residues. Germline V CDR1 and CDR2: MDHEN, SYDVKM. With 6 bases clipped from V and 2 bases from J, the junction kept 7 bases outside the gene matches.

The chain employs TRBV27 and TRBJ2-3; the match to TRBD2 covers 10 bases. Germline-derived CDR1 and CDR2 are MNHEY and SMNVEV (reference sequence). The V gene end was trimmed by 0 bases and the J gene end by 13 bases; junction bases not matched to a gene: 10. This CDR3 has 15 amino acids. CDR3 residues: CASSLSYETSGTEYF. CDR3 coding DNA: TGTGCCAGCAGTTTATCTTACGAAACTAGCGGGACGGAGTATTTT.

The chain uses TRBV28 and TRBJ1-2, with 10 bases fitting TRBD1. Trimming took 6 bases from V and 6 from J; bases not matched to a gene: 1. The CDR3 contains 12 residues. Germline CDR1 reads MDHEN; CDR2 reads SYDVKM. This chain's CDR3 is CASRGQGDGYTF. The CDR3 DNA reads as TGTGCCAGCAGAGGACAGGGGGATGGCTACACCTTC.

The chain couples TRBV7-9 to TRBJ1-2; 7 bases are a match to TRBD1. CDR3 length: 12 amino acids. CDR1 is SEHNR and CDR2 is FQNEAQ in the germline V gene (reference sequence). After removal of 3 bases from V and 7 bases from J, the junction contained 2 bases not matched to a gene. CDR3 bases: TGTGCCAGCAGCTTTACAGGGGTTGGCTACACCTTC. Translated, it gives CASSFTGVGYTF.

The rearrangement uses TRBV27 and TRBJ2-1, with 8 bases aligning to TRBD1. The CDR3 runs to 15 residues. CDR1 is MNHEY and CDR2 is SMNVEV in the germline V gene (reference sequence). Unmatched junction bases numbered 6, after V lost 4 bases and J lost 4 bases. The DNA for the CDR3 is TGTGCCAGCAGTTCGTACAGGGGGACATACAATGAGCAGTTCTTC. Its translation is CASSSYRGTYNEQFF.

The chain is built from TRBV12-3 or TRBV12-4 and TRBJ2-7; 7 bases align to TRBD2. The CDR3 sequence is 13 residues long. The V segment lost 1 base and the J segment 4 bases; nucleotides outside the gene matches: 1. CDR3 sequence reads: CASSLVRGYEQYF. CDR3 in DNA: TGTGCCAGCAGTTTAGTGCGGGGGTACGAGCAGTACTTC.

This chain uses TRBV9 with TRBJ1-2; 9 nucleotides align to TRBD1. The CDR3 loop spans 15 amino acids. Germline assignment: CDR1 SGDLS and CDR2 YYNGEE. Trimming took 2 bases from V and 8 from J; bases not matched to a gene: 10. CDR3 amino acids: CASSVYDGDRVGYTF. CDR3 in DNA: TGTGCCAGCAGCGTGTACGACGGGGACAGGGTCGGCTACACCTTC. Full variable domain (rest looked up from reference TRBV9 and TRBJ1-2): DSGVTQTPKHLITATGQRVTLRCSPRSGDLSVYWYQQSLDQGLQFLIQYYNGEERAKGNILERFSAQQFPDLHSELNLSSLELGDSALYFCASSVYDGDRVGYTFGSGTRLTVV.

The chain is built from TRBV6-2 or TRBV6-3 and TRBJ2-7; D may be TRBD2 (5 bases). The V end was cut by 5 bases, the J end by 0 bases, with 17 bases between. The CDR3 totals 16 residues. Per germline, CDR1 MNHEY and CDR2 SVGEGT. The CDR3 loop is CASSAAAFGSSYEQYF. CDR3 DNA sequence: TGTGCCAGCAGTGCCGCAGCGTTTGGGAGCTCCTACGAGCAGTACTTC.

This chain joins TRBV28 and TRBJ1-6; D unclear. Deletions cut 4 bases from V and 4 bases from J, with 11 bases between. CDR1 and CDR2 (germline): MDHEN, SYDVKM. The CDR3 contains 15 residues. CDR3 DNA: TGTGCCAGCAGTTCCTCCGACGGGTATAATTCACCCCTCCACTTT. It codes for CASSSSDGYNSPLHF.

The chain combines TRBV19 with TRBJ1-2; 7 bases match TRBD1. This CDR3 spans 13 amino acids. J was trimmed by 8 bases and V by 8 bases; bases with no gene match: 11. The germline V gene has CDR1 LNHDA and CDR2 SQIVND (reference sequence). CDR3 DNA: TGTGCCAGTTCCCCCGACAGGGTACGCGGCTACACCTTC. Translated, it gives CASSPDRVRGYTF.

The genes are TRBV14 and TRBJ2-1; D gene uncertain. Germline V gene lookup returns CDR1 SGHDN and CDR2 FVKESK. V lost 0 bases to trimming and J lost 1 base, with 7 bases between them. The CDR3 loop spans 15 amino acids. The CDR3: CASSQDTGSYNEQFF. The CDR3 DNA sequence: TGTGCCAGCAGCCAAGATACCGGGTCCTACAATGAGCAGTTCTTC.

The chain recombines TRBV5-1 with TRBJ1-6; 7 bases match TRBD1. Germline V gives CDR1 SGHRS, CDR2 YFSETQ. V dropped 0 bases and J dropped 7; count of bases not matched to a gene: 10. The CDR3 has 17 residues. This CDR3 reads CASSLGALGQLNSPLHF. The DNA for the CDR3 is TGCGCCAGCAGCTTGGGAGCTCTGGGACAGCTAAATTCACCCCTCCACTTT.

This clone was found once. The chain employs TRBV3-1 (or the pseudogene TRBV3-2) and TRBJ2-5, with D possibly being TRBD1 (5 bases). Germline V lookup: CDR1 LGHDT, CDR2 YNNKEL (reference sequence). V lost 4 bases, J lost 5 bases, and 14 bases lay in between. The CDR3 has 14 amino acids. The CDR3 DNA sequence: TGTGCCAGCAGCCTCTTAAGGGGTTCGGAGACCCAGTACTTC. Encoded protein: CASSLLRGSETQYF.

The chain joins TRBV28 to TRBJ2-4; D perhaps matches TRBD1 (5 bases). CDR3 length equals 17 residues. The V gene's germline CDR1 is MDHEN and CDR2 SYDVKM. Between the trimmed V and J ends, which lost 3 bases and 0 bases, there was a span of 15 bases. CDR3 sequence (DNA): TGTGCCAGCAGTTTCTCAATTACAGGTCCAGCCAAAAACATTCAGTACTTC. The encoded protein is CASSFSITGPAKNIQYF.

The chain recombines TRBV6-1 with TRBJ2-3; TRBD2 aligns across 11 bases. The CDR3 is 16 amino acids. CDR1 MNHNS and CDR2 SASEGT come from the germline V gene. The trim removed 0 bases at V and 3 bases at J, leaving 2 bases unmatched. CDR3 loop: CASSEALAGGTDTQYF. CDR3 nucleotides: TGTGCCAGCAGTGAAGCGCTAGCGGGGGGTACAGATACGCAGTATTTT.